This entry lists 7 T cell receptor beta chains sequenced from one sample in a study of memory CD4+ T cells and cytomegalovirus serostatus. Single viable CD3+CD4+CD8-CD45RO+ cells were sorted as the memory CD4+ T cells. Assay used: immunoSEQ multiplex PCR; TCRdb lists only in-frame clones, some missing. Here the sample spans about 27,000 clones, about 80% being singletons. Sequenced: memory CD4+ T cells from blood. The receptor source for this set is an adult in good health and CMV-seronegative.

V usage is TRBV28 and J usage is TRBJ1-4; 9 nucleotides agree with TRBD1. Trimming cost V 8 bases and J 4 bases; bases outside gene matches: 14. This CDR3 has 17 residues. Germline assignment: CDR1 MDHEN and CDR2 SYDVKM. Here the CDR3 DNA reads TGTGCCAGCGGAACCGGGACAGGGTTATCGGATAATGAAAAACTGTTTTTT. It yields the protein CASGTGTGLSDNEKLFF. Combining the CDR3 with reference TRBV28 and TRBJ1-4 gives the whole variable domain DVKVTQSSRYLVKRTGEKVFLECVQDMDHENMFWYRQDPGLGLRLIYFSYDVKMKEKGDIPEGYSVSREKKERFSLILESASTNQTSMYLCASGTGTGLSDNEKLFFGSGTQLSVL.

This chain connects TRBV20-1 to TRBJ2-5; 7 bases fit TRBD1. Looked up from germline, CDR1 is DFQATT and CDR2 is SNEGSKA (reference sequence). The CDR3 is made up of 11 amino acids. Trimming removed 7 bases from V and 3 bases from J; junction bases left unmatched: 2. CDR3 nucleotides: TGCAGTGTCGGGACAGAAGAGACCCAGTACTTC. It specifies CSVGTEETQYF.

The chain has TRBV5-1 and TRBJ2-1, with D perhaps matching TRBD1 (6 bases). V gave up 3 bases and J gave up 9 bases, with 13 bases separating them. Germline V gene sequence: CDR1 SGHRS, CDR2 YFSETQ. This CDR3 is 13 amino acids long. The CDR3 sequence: CASSWGPFGEQFF. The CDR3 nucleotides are TGCGCCAGCAGCTGGGGGCCCTTTGGTGAGCAGTTCTTC.

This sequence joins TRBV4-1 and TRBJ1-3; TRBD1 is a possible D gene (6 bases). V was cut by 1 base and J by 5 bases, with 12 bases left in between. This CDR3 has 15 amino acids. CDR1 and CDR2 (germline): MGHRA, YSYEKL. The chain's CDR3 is CASSQVPDSRNTIYF. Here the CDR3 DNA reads TGCGCCAGCAGCCAAGTGCCGGACAGCAGAAACACCATATATTTT.

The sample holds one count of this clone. The CDR3 sequence is CASSPTSGNTIYF. As DNA, the CDR3 is TGTGCCAGCAGTCCAACCTCTGGAAACACCATATATTTT. This sequence joins TRBV6-5 and TRBJ1-3; D is unresolved. This CDR3 comprises 13 residues. V lost 5 bases, J lost 0 bases, and 5 bases lay in between. Germline lookup yields CDR1 MNHEY and CDR2 SVGAGI.

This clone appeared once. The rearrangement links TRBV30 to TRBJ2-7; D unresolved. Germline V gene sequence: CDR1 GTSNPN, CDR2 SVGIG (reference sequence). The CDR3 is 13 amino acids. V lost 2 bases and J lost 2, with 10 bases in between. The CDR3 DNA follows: TGTGCCTGGAGTTCGCAGTTTACCTACGAGCAGTACTTC. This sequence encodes CAWSSQFTYEQYF.

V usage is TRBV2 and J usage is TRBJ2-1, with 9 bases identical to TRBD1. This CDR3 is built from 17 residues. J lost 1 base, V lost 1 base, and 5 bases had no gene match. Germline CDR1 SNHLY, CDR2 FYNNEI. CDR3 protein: CASSEDRDRVSYNEQFF. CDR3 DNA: TGTGCCAGCAGTGAAGATAGGGACAGGGTATCCTACAATGAGCAGTTCTTC.